A selection of T cell receptor beta chains follows, all from one sample in a study of CD4 and CD8 cells across lung adenocarcinoma regions. TCRdb recomputed calls from the PCR reads with MiXCR, one row per CDR3 protein. The table records 16,000 or so distinct CDR3 sequences, roughly three fifths of them present only once. Sequenced input: CD8+ T cells from the center of a lung tumor. Every receptor here comes from a female donor with lung adenocarcinoma. The CD4 and CD8 labels of this study may be unreliable. CDR3s include the opening cysteine and the closing phenylalanine or tryptophan. A D gene is named only where the DNA matches it firmly. The size field is filled for only some rows; it gives once, few, many or a size class.

abundance	j_gene	v_gene	d_gene	CDR3aa	CDR3nt
NA	TRBJ2-1	TRBV6-1	NA	CGSCEGAGSSYPETQYF	TGTGGCAGCTGTGAGGGGGCCGGGAGTAGCTACCCAGAGACGCAGTATTTC
NA	TRBJ2-5	TRBV6-1	NA	CASSGGRGRETQYF	TGTGCGAGCAGTGGGGGCCGTGGGCGGGAGACCCAGTACTTC
NA	TRBJ2-4	TRBV6-1	NA	CASPGLGAKNTQYF	TGTGCCAGCCCGGGGCTGGGGGCCAAAAACACGCAGTACTTC
NA	TRBJ2-5	TRBV12-3/TRBV12-4	NA	CASSLPGREETQYF	TGTGCCAGCAGTTTGCCGGGCCGGGAAGAGACCCAGTACTTC
many	TRBJ2-1	TRBV6-5	NA	CASSYPSGGDEQFF	TGTGCCAGCAGTTACCCGTCAGGGGGGGATGAGCAGTTCTTC
NA	TRBJ2-3	TRBV4-1	NA	CASRGLWAPDMQYF	TGCGCCAGCAGGGGGCTGTGGGCCCCAGACATGCAGTATTTC
NA	TRBJ2-1	TRBV27	TRBD2	CASSLSSRTSGSHEQFF	TGTGCCAGCAGTTTATCCTCGCGGACTAGCGGGTCGCATGAGCAGTTCTTC
few	TRBJ2-1	TRBV4-1	TRBD2	CASSSGTRTASMYSYNEQFF	TGCGCCAGCAGCTCGGGGACTAGAACGGCATCTATGTACTCCTACAATGAGCAGTTCTTC
few	TRBJ2-4	TRBV6-1	NA	CASSRPGLGALDTQYF	TGTGCCAGCAGTCGCCCGGGGCTGGGGGCCTTAGACACTCAGTACTTC
NA	TRBJ2-1	TRBV6-5	TRBD2	CASRFSWTSGNTQFF	TGTGCCAGCAGATTCTCCTGGACTAGCGGCAATACGCAGTTCTTC
NA	TRBJ1-4	TRBV6-1	NA	CASEGGTNEKLFF	TGTGCCAGCGAGGGGGGAACTAATGAAAAACTGTTTTTT
NA	TRBJ2-1	TRBV27	NA	CASSLRARLGSYNEQFF	TGTGCCAGCAGTTTAAGGGCTAGACTTGGCTCCTACAATGAGCAGTTCTTC
NA	TRBJ2-1	TRBV6-1	TRBD2	CASSKSGSSHEQFF	TGTGCCAGCAGTAAGAGCGGGAGTAGCCATGAGCAGTTCTTC
few	TRBJ2-2	TRBV6-5	TRBD2	CASRFSGTSGNELFF	TGTGCCAGCAGATTCTCCGGGACTAGCGGCAATGAGCTGTTTTTT
NA	TRBJ2-3	TRBV6-1	NA	CASTKGRRGKDTQYF	TGTGCCAGCACCAAGGGGCGTAGGGGCAAAGATACGCAGTATTTC
once	TRBJ2-4	TRBV6-1	TRBD1	CASIEVPGGKNIQYF	TGTGCCAGCATCGAGGTTCCAGGGGGTAAAAACATTCAGTACTTC
NA	TRBJ1-2	TRBV30	NA	CAWSPGTNYGYTF	TGTGCCTGGAGTCCAGGAACCAACTATGGCTACACCTTC
NA	TRBJ2-5	TRBV6-2/TRBV6-3	TRBD2	CASSYDRGGADQETQYF	TGTGCCAGCAGTTACGATCGCGGGGGGGCCGACCAAGAGACCCAGTACTTC
NA	TRBJ2-7	TRBV28	NA	CASSSGEYEQYF	TGTGCCAGCAGTTCGGGCGAGTACGAGCAGTACTTC
NA	TRBJ2-5	TRBV6-1	NA	CASSEGAGGRAPETQYF	TGTGCCAGCAGTGAGGGGGCCGGGGGTCGCGCGCCAGAGACCCAGTACTTC
NA	TRBJ2-1	TRBV4-1	TRBD2	CTSSQILAEGYNEQFF	TGCACCAGCAGCCAGATTCTAGCGGAGGGCTACAATGAGCAGTTCTTC
NA	TRBJ2-3	TRBV4-1	TRBD2	CASSQDSVAGDSTDTQYF	TGCGCCAGCAGCCAAGATTCGGTAGCGGGGGATAGCACAGATACGCAGTATTTT
once	TRBJ2-3	TRBV6-1	NA	CAGSGDREGETQYF	TGTGCGGGCTCGGGGGACAGAGAAGGAGAGACGCAGTATTTT
NA	TRBJ1-2	TRBV6-1	NA	CASKRGDYGYTF	TGTGCCAGCAAGAGGGGGGACTATGGCTACACCTTC
NA	TRBJ2-3	TRBV6-1	TRBD1	CASSLRGLRAKDTQYF	TGTGCCAGCAGTCTCAGGGGGCTGCGAGCCAAAGATACGCAGTATTTC
few	TRBJ1-6	TRBV6-5	NA	CASSYGRRFGSPLHF	TGTGCCAGCAGTTACGGCAGGAGGTTTGGTTCACCCCTCCACTTT
NA	TRBJ2-1	TRBV11-3	NA	CASSKGGGGGHKDTQYF	TGTGCCAGCAGCAAGGGAGGCGGCGGCGGTCACAAAGATACGCAGTACTTT
NA	TRBJ2-5	TRBV28	NA	CASSPPVGTQYF	TGTGCCAGCAGCCCGCCAGTAGGGACCCAGTACTTC
NA	TRBJ2-2	TRBV7-9	TRBD2	CASSPGLPITGELFF	TGTGCCAGCAGTCCGGGACTACCTATTACCGGGGAGCTGTTTTTT
NA	TRBJ2-7	TRBV6-1	TRBD1	CASSEVMDRGLYEQYF	TGTGCCAGCAGTGAAGTCATGGACAGGGGCCTATACGAGCAGTACTTC
once	TRBJ2-4	TRBV6-1	NA	CASSAVLGGREQEFQYF	TGTGCCAGCAGTGCGGTGCTCGGGGGCCGTGAACAAGAGTTTCAGTACTTC
many	TRBJ2-7	TRBV6-1	TRBD1	CASRTGVNEQYF	TGTGCCAGCAGGACAGGGGTGAACGAGCAGTACTTC
NA	TRBJ2-7	TRBV6-1	TRBD2	CASSPGGGAKDMQYF	TGTGCCAGCAGTCCGGGGGGGGGGGCCAAAGATATGCAGTACTTC
NA	TRBJ2-3	TRBV6-1	NA	CASAGLGCRGTDTQYF	TGTGCCAGCGCGGGCCTGGGCTGCCGTGGCACAGATACGCAGTATTTT
few	TRBJ2-1	TRBV12-3/TRBV12-4	TRBD2	CASSLAWGGGGGDNEQFF	TGTGCCAGCAGTTTGGCGTGGGGGGGCGGGGGGGGCGACAATGAGCAGTTCTTC
NA	TRBJ2-4	TRBV7-2	NA	CASVPRGGAKDTQYF	TGTGCCAGCGTCCCGAGGGGGGGCGCCAAAGACACTCAGTACTTT
NA	TRBJ2-5	TRBV6-1	NA	CASSEGLSLGTQYF	TGTGCCAGCAGTGAAGGTTTGAGCCTCGGAACCCAGTACTTC
NA	TRBJ2-3	TRBV10-1	NA	CASWGLCAKDTQYF	TGCGCCAGCTGGGGGCTGTGTGCCAAAGATACTCAGTATTTC
NA	TRBJ2-1	TRBV6-5	NA	CASSYYGSEQFF	TGTGCCAGCAGTTACTACGGAAGTGAGCAGTTCTTC
NA	TRBJ2-6	TRBV6-1	NA	CASSEHSSGANVLTF	TGTGCCAGCAGCGAACACAGCTCTGGGGCCAACGTCCTGACTTTC
NA	TRBJ2-1	TRBV6-1	NA	CASRGRGGRVNEQFF	TGTGCCAGCAGGGGACGGGGTGGAAGGGTCAATGAGCAGTTCTTC
NA	TRBJ2-3	TRBV10-1	NA	CAGTGLCAKNTQYF	TGCGCCGGCACGGGGCTGTGTGCCAAAAATACGCAGTATTTC
NA	TRBJ2-5	TRBV9	TRBD2	CASSGRGRGGLGGDVQETQYF	TGTGCCAGCAGCGGACGCGGGCGGGGGGGGCTCGGGGGCGACGTCCAAGAGACCCAGTACTTC
once	TRBJ2-4	TRBV6-1	NA	CARLGGGAQKIQYF	TGTGCCAGGCTGGGGGGCGGGGCCCAAAAGATCCAGTACTTC